Below are 5 T cell receptor beta chains sequenced from a single sample in a study of shared clonotypes between healthy human individuals. TCRdb's copy holds only in-frame clones and misses some; the assay was immunoSEQ multiplex PCR. The sample lists 640,000 or so clones; 60% to 80% were seen once. Sequenced: memory CD4+ T cells sorted from blood. The subset is: CD45RA-negative fraction. The receptor source for this set is a young woman in good health.

The chain recombines TRBV19 with TRBJ2-5; possibly TRBD2 for D (6 bases). The germline V gene has CDR1 LNHDA and CDR2 SQIVND (reference sequence). With 8 bases removed from V and 5 bases from J, the gap between germline ends came to 6 bases. CDR3 size: 10 residues. CDR3 region: CASRGETQYF. DNA for the CDR3: TGTGCCAGTCGGGGGGAGACCCAGTACTTC.

The count of this clone is one. The genes are TRBV27 and TRBJ2-4, with 8 bases fitting TRBD2. Losses at the gene ends were 6 bases for V and 4 bases for J; bases not matched to a gene: 11. Germline CDR1 is MNHEY and CDR2 is SMNVEV (reference sequence). The CDR3 has 16 residues. The CDR3 nucleotides are TGTGCCAGCAGCCCCGGACTAGCTAACTCTAAAAACATTCAGTACTTC. Translating gives CASSPGLANSKNIQYF.

This chain joins TRBV6-1 and TRBJ2-3; maybe TRBD1 (6 bases). The CDR3 is made up of 13 amino acids. The V gene's germline CDR1 is MNHNS and CDR2 SASEGT. With 8 bases removed from V and 2 bases from J, the gap between germline ends came to 11 bases. CDR3 protein: CASSHRATDTQYF. CDR3 sequence (DNA): TGTGCCAGCTCGCACAGGGCCACAGATACGCAGTATTTT.

The gene calls are TRBV7-3 and TRBJ2-2, with 7 bases lining up with TRBD1. CDR3 length equals 14 residues. Germline V lookup: CDR1 SGHTA, CDR2 FQGTGA. After removal of 2 bases from V and 3 bases from J, the junction contained 0 bases not matched to a gene. DNA for the CDR3: TGTGCCAGCAGCTTACAGGGGGACACCGGGGAGCTGTTTTTT. Translation gives CASSLQGDTGELFF.

The CDR3 is CASSLPWGDIYGYTF. In nucleotides, the CDR3 is TGTGCCAGCAGTTTACCCTGGGGGGACATCTATGGCTACACCTTC. The chain has TRBV28 and TRBJ1-2; TRBD1 might be the D (6 bases). Looked up from germline, CDR1 is MDHEN and CDR2 is SYDVKM. V gave up 2 bases and J gave up 4 bases, with 14 bases separating them. This CDR3 region has 15 residues.